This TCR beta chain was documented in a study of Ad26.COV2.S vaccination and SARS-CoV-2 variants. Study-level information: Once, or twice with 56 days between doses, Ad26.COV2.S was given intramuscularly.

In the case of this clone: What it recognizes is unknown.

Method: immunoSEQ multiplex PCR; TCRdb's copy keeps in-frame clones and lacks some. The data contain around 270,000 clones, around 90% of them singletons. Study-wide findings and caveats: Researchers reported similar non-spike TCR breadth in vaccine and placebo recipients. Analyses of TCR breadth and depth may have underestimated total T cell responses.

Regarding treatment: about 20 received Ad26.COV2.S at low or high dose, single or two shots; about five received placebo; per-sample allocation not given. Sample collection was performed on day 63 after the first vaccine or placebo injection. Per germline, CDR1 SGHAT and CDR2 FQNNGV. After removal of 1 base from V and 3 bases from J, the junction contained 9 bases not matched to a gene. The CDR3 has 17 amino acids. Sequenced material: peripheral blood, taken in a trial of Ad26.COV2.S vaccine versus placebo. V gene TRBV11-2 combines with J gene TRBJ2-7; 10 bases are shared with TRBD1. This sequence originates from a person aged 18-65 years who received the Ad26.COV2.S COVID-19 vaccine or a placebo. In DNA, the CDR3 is TGTGCCAGCAGCTTAGGGGACAGGGGAAATTCTTTCTACGAGCAGTACTTC. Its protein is CASSLGDRGNSFYEQYF.